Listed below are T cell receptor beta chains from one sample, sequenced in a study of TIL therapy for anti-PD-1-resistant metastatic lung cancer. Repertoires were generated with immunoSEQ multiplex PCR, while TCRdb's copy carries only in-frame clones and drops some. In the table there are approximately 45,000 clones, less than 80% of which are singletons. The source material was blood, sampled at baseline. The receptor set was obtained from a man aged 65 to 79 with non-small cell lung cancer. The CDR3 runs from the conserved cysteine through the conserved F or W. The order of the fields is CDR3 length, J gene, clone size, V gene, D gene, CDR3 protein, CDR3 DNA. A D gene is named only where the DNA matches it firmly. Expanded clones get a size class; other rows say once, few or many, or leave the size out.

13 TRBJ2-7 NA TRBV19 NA CASSILPTYEQYF TGTGCCAGTAGTATATTACCAACCTACGAGCAGTACTTC
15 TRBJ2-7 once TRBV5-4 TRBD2 CASSFRGSMEGEQYF TGTGCCAGCAGCTTCCGCGGGAGTATGGAAGGCGAGCAGTACTTC
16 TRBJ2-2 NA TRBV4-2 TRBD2 CASSQVLGLGTGELFF TGTGCCAGCAGCCAAGTCCTCGGACTAGGTACCGGGGAGCTGTTTTTT
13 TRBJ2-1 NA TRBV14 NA CASSRLDNNEQFF TGTGCCAGCAGCCGACTAGACAACAATGAGCAGTTCTTC
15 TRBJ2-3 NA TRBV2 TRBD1 CASRRQGMGTDTQYF TGTGCCAGCAGGCGACAGGGGATGGGCACAGATACGCAGTATTTT
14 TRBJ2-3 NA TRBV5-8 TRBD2 CASSRGTISDTQYF TGTGCCAGCAGCCGCGGGACTATTTCAGATACGCAGTATTTT
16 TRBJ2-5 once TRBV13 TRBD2 CASSLGGLAGGKTQYF TGTGCCAGCAGCTTAGGGGGACTAGCGGGAGGGAAGACCCAGTACTTC
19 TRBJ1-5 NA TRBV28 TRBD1 CASSRSRQGTTYSNQPQHF TGTGCCAGCAGCCGGTCAAGACAGGGGACGACTTATAGCAATCAGCCCCAGCATTTT
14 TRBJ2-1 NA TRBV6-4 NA CASPGSYSYNEQFF TGTGCCAGCCCAGGCTCCTACTCTTACAATGAGCAGTTCTTC
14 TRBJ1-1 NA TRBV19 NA CASSRRPADTEAFF TGTGCCAGTAGTAGGAGACCAGCGGACACTGAAGCTTTCTTT
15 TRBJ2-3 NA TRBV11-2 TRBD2 CASSSTSGGRDTQYF TGTGCCAGCAGCTCTACTAGCGGCGGAAGGGATACGCAGTATTTT
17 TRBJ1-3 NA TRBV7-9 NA CASSSGVGPGSGNTIYF TGTGCCAGCAGCTCGGGGGTTGGACCTGGCTCTGGAAACACCATATATTTT
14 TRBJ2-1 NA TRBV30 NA CAWDPGQSYNEQFF TGTGCCTGGGACCCCGGACAGAGTTACAATGAGCAGTTCTTC
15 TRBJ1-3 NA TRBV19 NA CASSPPRGIGNTIYF TGTGCCAGTAGTCCCCCGCGTGGTATCGGAAACACCATATATTTT
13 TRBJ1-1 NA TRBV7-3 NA CASSQRRNTEAFF TGTGCCAGCAGCCAGCGGAGGAACACTGAAGCTTTCTTT
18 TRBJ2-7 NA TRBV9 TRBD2 CASSVGGLAGGISYEQYF TGTGCCAGCAGCGTAGGGGGACTAGCGGGAGGGATCTCCTACGAGCAGTACTTC
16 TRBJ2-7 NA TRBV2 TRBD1 CASSDQTGVRSYEQYF TGTGCCAGCAGTGACCAGACAGGGGTTCGCTCCTACGAGCAGTACTTC
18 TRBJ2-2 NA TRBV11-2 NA CASSLSQGITSNTGELFF TGTGCCAGCAGCTTAAGTCAAGGGATTACGTCGAACACCGGGGAGCTGTTTTTT
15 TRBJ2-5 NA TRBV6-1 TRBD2 CASSEWAGGGETQYF TGTGCCAGCAGTGAATGGGCGGGAGGTGGAGAGACCCAGTACTTC
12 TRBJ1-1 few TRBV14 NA CASSLMNTEAFF TGTGCCAGCAGTTTAATGAACACTGAAGCTTTCTTT
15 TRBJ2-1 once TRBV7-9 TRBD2 CASITGTSGHNEQFF TGTGCCAGCATTACCGGGACTAGCGGACACAATGAGCAGTTCTTC
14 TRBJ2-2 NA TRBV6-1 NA CASSGLRATGELFF TGTGCCAGCAGTGGCCTCCGGGCCACCGGGGAGCTGTTTTTT
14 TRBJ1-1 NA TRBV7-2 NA CASSLTTGNTEAFF TGTGCCAGCAGCCTAACAACAGGGAACACTGAAGCTTTCTTT
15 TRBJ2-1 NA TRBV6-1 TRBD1 CASRLGQGTYNEQFF TGTGCCAGCAGACTAGGACAGGGGACTTACAATGAGCAGTTCTTC
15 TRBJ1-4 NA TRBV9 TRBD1 CASSVVGTGSEKLFF TGTGCCAGCAGCGTAGTAGGGACAGGGAGTGAAAAACTGTTTTTT
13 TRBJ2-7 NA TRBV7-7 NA CASSLGRGDEQYF TGTGCCAGCAGCTTAGGGCGAGGGGACGAGCAGTACTTC
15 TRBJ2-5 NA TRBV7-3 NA CASSRSTAAGETQYF TGTGCCAGCAGCAGATCCACGGCGGCGGGGGAGACCCAGTACTTC
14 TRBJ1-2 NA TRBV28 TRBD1 CASSRSGQGYGYTF TGTGCCAGCAGCCGATCGGGACAGGGTTATGGCTACACCTTC
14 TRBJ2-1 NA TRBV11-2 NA CASRSVAGRWEQFF TGTGCCAGCAGGTCCGTGGCGGGGAGGTGGGAGCAGTTCTTC
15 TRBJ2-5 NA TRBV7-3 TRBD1 CASSSRQGTQETQYF TGTGCCAGCAGCTCCAGACAGGGGACCCAAGAGACCCAGTACTTC
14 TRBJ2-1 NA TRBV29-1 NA CSVDVAYTNNEQFF TGCAGCGTTGATGTTGCGTATACCAACAATGAGCAGTTCTTC
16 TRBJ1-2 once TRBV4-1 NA CASSPLGGPLAYGYTF TGCGCCAGCAGCCCCCTCGGGGGACCATTGGCCTATGGCTACACCTTC
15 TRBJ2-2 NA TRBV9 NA CASSPEQGRAGELFF TGTGCCAGCAGCCCGGAACAGGGGAGGGCCGGGGAGCTGTTTTTT
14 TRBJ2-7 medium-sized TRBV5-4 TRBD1 CASSVGTGSYEQYF TGTGCCAGCAGCGTCGGGACAGGGTCCTACGAGCAGTACTTC
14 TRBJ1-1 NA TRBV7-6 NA CASSSAGRNTEAFF TGTGCCAGCAGCTCGGCCGGGAGGAACACTGAAGCTTTCTTT
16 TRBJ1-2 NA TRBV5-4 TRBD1 CASSSGQGATNYGYTF TGTGCCAGCAGCTCCGGACAGGGGGCCACTAACTATGGCTACACCTTC
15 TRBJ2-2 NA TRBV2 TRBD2 CASSGLAGYTGELFF TGTGCCAGCAGTGGGCTAGCGGGATATACCGGGGAGCTGTTTTTT
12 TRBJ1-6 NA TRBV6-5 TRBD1 CASSSQGASWDF TGTGCCAGCAGTTCACAGGGGGCTTCGTGGGACTTT
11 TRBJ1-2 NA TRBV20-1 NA CSVDPDYGYTF TGCAGTGTAGATCCCGACTATGGCTACACCTTC
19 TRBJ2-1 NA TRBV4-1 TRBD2 CASSIRTPSTSGRADEQFF TGCGCCAGCAGCATCCGAACGCCTTCGACTAGCGGGAGGGCCGATGAGCAGTTCTTC
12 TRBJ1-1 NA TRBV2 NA CASIRLNTEAFF TGTGCCAGTATCCGGTTAAACACTGAAGCTTTCTTT
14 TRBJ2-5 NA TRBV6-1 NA CASSEVKGRETQYF TGTGCCAGCAGTGAAGTTAAGGGAAGAGAGACCCAGTACTTC
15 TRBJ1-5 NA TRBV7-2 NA CASSLGGNSNQPQHF TGTGCCAGCAGCTTAGGAGGGAATAGCAATCAGCCCCAGCATTTT
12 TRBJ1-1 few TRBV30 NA CAWIDRNTEAFF TGTGCCTGGATAGACAGGAACACTGAAGCTTTCTTT
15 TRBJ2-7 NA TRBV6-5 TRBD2 CASSSPWSGAYEQYF TGTGCCAGCAGTTCGCCGTGGAGCGGGGCCTACGAGCAGTACTTC
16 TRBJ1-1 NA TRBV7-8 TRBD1 CASSLELQGAGTEAFF TGTGCCAGCAGCTTAGAGCTTCAGGGGGCAGGAACTGAAGCTTTCTTT
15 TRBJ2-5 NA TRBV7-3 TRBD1 CASSFLGQGRETQYF TGTGCCAGCAGCTTCCTAGGACAGGGACGAGAGACCCAGTACTTC